This note documents a single T cell receptor (beta chain) sequence. Its antigen remains unknown. The record originates from a study of T cell clonotyping in hematopoietic cell transplantation. The data were produced by immunoSEQ multiplex PCR, yet TCRdb's version contains in-frame clones alone and is incomplete. The data hold about 16,000 clones, with 70% to 90% observed a single time. Study results and limitations: Recipient TCR diversity dropped after transplant; expanded clonotypes rose from day 30 to 180.

With 0 bases clipped from V and 4 bases from J, the junction kept 10 bases outside the gene matches. The CDR3 runs 17 residues. CDR1 is SQVTM and CDR2 is ANQGSEA in the germline V gene. Sequenced material: peripheral blood mononuclear cells. The TCR sequence derives from a woman between 35 and 50 years old in good health. Some clones in this sample may be carry-over from other donors' samples. The rearrangement uses TRBV29-1 and TRBJ2-5; TRBD2 agrees at 11 bases. This CDR3 reads CSVEDWKGTSGTETQYF. The CDR3 coding sequence is TGCAGCGTTGAAGATTGGAAAGGGACTAGCGGAACAGAGACCCAGTACTTC.